One sample yielded the 9 T cell receptor beta chains listed below, sequenced in a study of T cell responses to AZD1222 COVID-19 vaccine. Sequencing used immunoSEQ multiplex PCR; TCRdb keeps in-frame clones, though not all of them. The profile shows about 170,000 clones, around 85% of them singletons. The source was peripheral blood, collected 28 days after the second AZD1222 dose. The receptors here all came from an adult who received the AZD1222 COVID-19 vaccine.

This clone was counted a few times. CDR3 sequence reads: CASSQIGGYTF. DNA of the CDR3: TGTGCCAGCAGCCAGATAGGTGGCTACACCTTC. This chain uses TRBV3-1 (or the pseudogene TRBV3-2) with TRBJ1-2; D call uncertain. The CDR3 length is 11 residues. V gave up 3 bases and J gave up 7 bases, with 6 bases separating them. Per the germline V gene, CDR1 is LGHDT and CDR2 is YNNKEL (reference sequence).

This clone was counted a single time. This chain connects TRBV7-9 to TRBJ2-3, with D perhaps given as TRBD1 or TRBD2 (5 bases each). The germline V and J ends were trimmed by 5 bases and 4 bases, with 16 bases remaining between them. The CDR3 consists of 15 residues. Germline CDR1 reads SEHNR; CDR2 reads FQNEAQ (reference sequence). This CDR3 is CASSPGLGEPDTQYF. The CDR3 DNA reads as TGTGCCAGCAGCCCGGGGCTAGGGGAACCAGATACGCAGTATTTT.

This rearrangement joins TRBV6-2 or TRBV6-3 to TRBJ2-5; 7 bases map to TRBD2. Germline V lookup: CDR1 MNHEY, CDR2 SVGEGT. The length of the CDR3 is 16 residues. Trimming at V came to 2 bases and at J to 4 bases, leaving 10 bases not matched to a gene. The CDR3 region has the DNA TGTGCCAGCAGTTACAGTCTAGCAGGCGGGGGAGAGACCCAGTACTTC. This gives the protein CASSYSLAGGGETQYF.

The chain recombines TRBV11-3 with TRBJ2-1; no reliable D call. The CDR3 is made up of 16 amino acids. Germline loops: CDR1 SGHNT, CDR2 YENEEA. The germline V and J ends were trimmed by 1 base and 2 bases, with 12 bases remaining between them. This CDR3 is CASSLAPTRTYNEQFF. CDR3 in DNA: TGTGCCAGCAGCTTAGCCCCAACCAGGACCTACAATGAGCAGTTCTTC. Full variable domain (rest looked up from reference TRBV11-3 and TRBJ2-1): EAGVVQSPRYKIIEKKQPVAFWCNPISGHNTLYWYLQNLGQGPELLIRYENEEAVDDSQLPKDRFSAERLKGVDSTLKIQPAELGDSAVYLCASSLAPTRTYNEQFFGPGTRLTVL.

The chain is built from TRBV5-8 and TRBJ1-2, with D uncertain. Trimming removed 1 base from V and 0 bases from J, with 10 bases in between. The CDR3 is made up of 15 amino acids. Germline V gene lookup returns CDR1 SGHTS and CDR2 YDEGEE. The CDR3 DNA reads TGTGCCAGCAGCTTGTTTTGGGCCACTAACTATGGCTACACCTTC. Translation: CASSLFWATNYGYTF.

The rearrangement links TRBV27 to TRBJ1-2; D uncertain. CDR1 is MNHEY, CDR2 SMNVEV, per germline (reference sequence). The CDR3 consists of 13 residues. Trimming cost V 4 bases and J 7 bases, with 13 bases left between them. Here the CDR3 DNA reads TGTGCCAGCAGTTCGGCAGCCGGCTTTGGCTACACCTTC. Translation gives CASSSAAGFGYTF.

This chain joins TRBV24-1 and TRBJ2-7; D perhaps matches TRBD1 (6 bases). V dropped 11 bases and J dropped 0 bases, with 13 bases sitting between them. Germline assignment: CDR1 KGHDR and CDR2 SFDVKD. CDR3 length: 13 amino acids. The CDR3 sequence: CANRDGYSYEQYF. The CDR3 DNA reads TGTGCCAACAGGGACGGCTACTCCTACGAGCAGTACTTC.

This chain joins TRBV10-1 and TRBJ2-3; D possibly uses TRBD1 or TRBD2 (6 bases each). Trimming took 6 bases from V and 6 from J, leaving 22 bases between them. This CDR3 has 16 amino acids. The V gene's germline CDR1 is WNHNN and CDR2 SYGVQD (reference sequence). CDR3 sequence: CASSVGAGEEVDTQYF. In nucleotides, the CDR3 is TGCGCCAGCAGCGTCGGAGCAGGGGAGGAAGTCGATACGCAGTATTTT.

A few counts support this clone. This chain links TRBV19 with TRBJ2-7; 9 nucleotides align to TRBD1. Trimming at V came to 5 bases and at J to 6 bases, leaving 8 bases not matched to a gene. The CDR3 length is 14 residues. CDR1 LNHDA and CDR2 SQIVND come from the germline V gene (reference sequence). DNA for the CDR3: TGTGCCAGTAGTCCCGGGACAGGGTTTGGCGAGCAGTACTTC. This encodes CASSPGTGFGEQYF.